A single sample gave rise to the 26 T cell receptor beta chains below, sequenced in a study of T cell responses to AZD1222 COVID-19 vaccine. Profiling relied on immunoSEQ multiplex PCR, and the TCRdb table lists in-frame clones only, not all of them. The sample consists of roughly 120,000 clones, around 90% of them appearing once. The sample here was peripheral blood, taken on day 0 of MenACWY control vaccination. The origin of the receptors is an adult in good health.

The chain employs TRBV24-1 and TRBJ2-2, with 8 nucleotides matching TRBD1. V lost 5 bases, J lost 5 bases, and 12 bases stayed unmatched. Per the germline V gene, CDR1 is KGHDR and CDR2 is SFDVKD. This CDR3 has 17 residues. CDR3 residues: CATSGRSGGRGTGELFF. In DNA form, the CDR3 reads TGTGCCACCAGTGGACGCTCAGGGGGCAGAGGAACCGGGGAGCTGTTTTTT.

The rearrangement links TRBV5-1 to TRBJ2-2; D ambiguous. The CDR3 is 15 amino acids. V was trimmed by 6 bases and J by 2 bases, leaving 14 bases between them. CDR1 is SGHRS and CDR2 is YFSETQ in the germline V gene. As DNA, the CDR3 is TGCGCCAGCACCAACGTACCGGCAAACACCGGGGAGCTGTTTTTT. Its translation is CASTNVPANTGELFF.

The chain employs TRBV5-6 and TRBJ1-1; the D is unclear. CDR3 length: 15 residues. Germline CDR1 SGHDT, CDR2 YYEEEE. Trimming pared 0 bases from V and 0 bases from J, leaving 9 bases between. Here the CDR3 DNA reads TGTGCCAGCAGCTTGGCCGGGCCGTTGAACACTGAAGCTTTCTTT. Translation gives CASSLAGPLNTEAFF.

For the CDR3, the DNA is TGTGCCAGCAGCCCCCGGGCGGGGACATGGAACACCGGGGAGCTGTTTTTT. Translated: CASSPRAGTWNTGELFF. The genes are TRBV7-3 and TRBJ2-2; tentatively, D is TRBD1 or TRBD2 (6 bases each). Trimming shortened V by 5 bases and J by 1 base, and 17 bases separated the two germline ends. The CDR3 is 17 amino acids. CDR1 and CDR2 from the germline V gene are SGHTA and FQGTGA.

The rearrangement joins TRBV9 to TRBJ2-7; D is uncertain. Germline V gene data show CDR1 as SGDLS and CDR2 as YYNGEE. Trimming shortened V by 4 bases and J by 0 bases, and 14 bases separated the two germline ends. CDR3 size: 15 residues. CDR3 protein: CASSPAGLSSYEQYF. The CDR3 region has the DNA TGTGCCAGCAGCCCAGCCGGCCTGAGCTCCTACGAGCAGTACTTC.

The chain carries TRBV3-1 (or the pseudogene TRBV3-2) and TRBJ2-1; D perhaps matches TRBD1 (6 bases). Trimming took off 3 bases at V and 8 bases at J, with 20 bases between the two ends. CDR1 LGHDT and CDR2 YNNKEL come from the germline V gene (reference sequence). CDR3 length: 16 amino acids. CDR3 nucleotide sequence: TGTGCCAGCAGCCACGCCGAGGGGGAGCTGGGTGATGAGCAGTTCTTC. It translates to CASSHAEGELGDEQFF.

This sequence joins TRBV3-1 (or the pseudogene TRBV3-2) and TRBJ2-7; D is unresolved. V lost 4 bases, J lost 6 bases, and 7 bases lay in between. This CDR3 region has 11 residues. Germline CDR1 reads LGHDT; CDR2 reads YNNKEL (reference sequence). CDR3 residues: CASSLLGEQYF. The CDR3 nucleotides are TGTGCCAGCAGCCTCCTGGGCGAGCAGTACTTC.

The chain recombines TRBV5-1 with TRBJ2-1; TRBD2 agrees at 11 bases. The trim removed 8 bases at V and 4 bases at J, leaving 5 bases unmatched. The CDR3 runs 14 residues. Germline loops: CDR1 SGHRS, CDR2 YFSETQ. This CDR3 is CASTSGSVYNEQFF. As DNA, the CDR3 is TGCGCCAGTACTAGCGGGAGTGTTTACAATGAGCAGTTCTTC. Variable domain in full (rest from reference TRBV5-1 and TRBJ2-1): KAGVTQTPRYLIKTRGQQVTLSCSPISGHRSVSWYQQTPGQGLQFLFEYFSETQRNKGNFPGRFSGRQFSNSRSEMNVSTLELGDSALYLCASTSGSVYNEQFFGPGTRLTVL.

The table lists this clone with a few counts. The CDR3 here is CASTRMTGTGAKYEQYF. The CDR3 nucleotides are TGTGCCAGCACCAGAATGACCGGGACAGGGGCCAAGTACGAGCAGTACTTC. This chain links TRBV27 with TRBJ2-7, with 10 nucleotides matching TRBD1. The CDR3 consists of 17 residues. Per the germline V gene, CDR1 is MNHEY and CDR2 is SMNVEV (reference sequence). Trimming removed 7 bases from V and 4 bases from J; junction bases left unmatched: 16.

Notes on this clone: Within the sample, other DNA sequences also encode this same CDR3. The J gene is TRBJ1-4, the V gene TRBV5-1, with 7 positions matching TRBD1. Losses at the gene ends were 3 bases for V and 5 bases for J; bases not matched to a gene: 7. This CDR3 has 15 amino acids. From germline, CDR1 is SGHRS and CDR2 YFSETQ. The CDR3 spells CASSSSGTENEKLFF. In DNA, the CDR3 is TGCGCCAGCAGCTCGTCCGGGACAGAGAATGAAAAACTGTTTTTT.

The chain has TRBV5-1 and TRBJ2-7; tentative D call: TRBD2 (7 bases). Trimming pared 4 bases from V and 5 bases from J, leaving 19 bases between. This CDR3 has 15 residues. CDR1 and CDR2 (germline): SGHRS, YFSETQ. CDR3 DNA sequence: TGCGCCAGCAGCCCGAGGGGGGGGCGAGAAAACGAGCAGTACTTC. As protein: CASSPRGGRENEQYF.

V is TRBV7-9 and J is TRBJ1-1; D is unresolved. This CDR3 is built from 14 residues. Germline CDR1 and CDR2: SEHNR and FQNEAQ (reference sequence). The V end was cut by 2 bases, the J end by 2 bases, with 9 bases between. This CDR3 reads CASSLFPGNTEAFF. The CDR3 nucleotides read TGTGCCAGCAGCTTATTTCCAGGAAACACTGAAGCTTTCTTT.

The rearrangement joins TRBV29-1 to TRBJ2-7, with 9 nucleotides matching TRBD1. J was trimmed by 5 bases and V by 6 bases; bases with no gene match: 5. The CDR3 covers 12 residues. Germline CDR1 reads SQVTM; CDR2 reads ANQGSEA. The CDR3 nucleotides read TGCAGCGTAGGGACAGGGAGCCACGAGCAGTACTTC. Protein sequence: CSVGTGSHEQYF.

The CDR3 DNA sequence: TGTGCCAGCAGTAGTAGCGAGCAGTACTTC. It codes for CASSSSEQYF. The rearrangement links TRBV6-4 to TRBJ2-7; D call uncertain. The ends were cut back, 5 bases at V and 6 bases at J, with 5 bases in the middle. The CDR3 sequence is 10 residues long. Germline loops: CDR1 MRHNA, CDR2 SNTAGT.

This chain joins TRBV18 and TRBJ2-2; 10 nucleotides match TRBD1. This CDR3 has 16 amino acids. The germline CDR1 and CDR2 sequences are KGHSH and LQKENI. Trimming cost V 3 bases and J 2 bases; bases outside gene matches: 3. The CDR3 sequence: CASSPSTGGNTGELFF. The CDR3 DNA follows: TGTGCCAGCTCACCGTCGACAGGGGGCAACACCGGGGAGCTGTTTTTT.

This chain uses TRBV12-5 with TRBJ1-2; D remains unclear. V was trimmed by 1 base and J by 8 bases, leaving 11 bases between them. Looked up from germline, CDR1 is LGHNT and CDR2 is FRNRAP. CDR3 size: 13 residues. The CDR3 reads CASGLAPDRGYTF. The CDR3 DNA sequence: TGTGCTAGTGGTTTGGCCCCCGATAGGGGCTACACCTTC.

This clone was recorded a few times. The chain carries TRBV7-3 and TRBJ2-2, with D unresolved. This CDR3 has 16 residues. V lost 1 base and J lost 2, with 11 bases in between. Per germline, CDR1 SGHTA and CDR2 FQGTGA. CDR3 protein: CASSLIGPTNTGELFF. The CDR3 nucleotides read TGTGCCAGCAGCTTAATTGGGCCTACTAACACCGGGGAGCTGTTTTTT.

The genes are TRBV13 and TRBJ2-2; 11 nucleotides agree with TRBD2. The CDR3 extends over 16 amino acids. V lost 4 bases to trimming and J lost 5 bases; unmatched junction nucleotides: 6. Germline V gene lookup returns CDR1 PRHDT and CDR2 FYEKMQ (reference sequence). CDR3 sequence (DNA): TGTGCCAGCAGCTCGGGACTAGCGGTAGTTACCGGGGAGCTGTTTTTT. Translating gives CASSSGLAVVTGELFF.

The chain employs TRBV6-2 or TRBV6-3 and TRBJ1-5; no definite D call. The V gene's germline CDR1 is MNHEY and CDR2 SVGEGT. Trimming shortened V by 5 bases and J by 7 bases, and 12 bases separated the two germline ends. The length of the CDR3 is 13 residues. CDR3 region: CASSPLSHQPQHF. The CDR3 DNA reads as TGTGCCAGCAGTCCGCTCAGTCACCAGCCCCAGCATTTT.

V usage is TRBV11-2 and J usage is TRBJ1-3; D is undetermined. CDR1 is SGHAT, CDR2 FQNNGV, per germline. The CDR3 loop spans 14 amino acids. V was shortened by 3 bases and J by 1 base, with 7 bases between the two germline ends. The CDR3 is CASSLTPSGNTIYF. The DNA of the CDR3 is TGTGCCAGCAGCTTGACACCTTCTGGAAACACCATATATTTT.

The chain links TRBV7-2 to TRBJ1-5; D is unresolved. The germline CDR1 and CDR2 sequences are SGHTA and FQGNSA. Trimming took off 2 bases at V and 2 bases at J, with 7 bases between the two ends. The CDR3 runs 14 residues. The CDR3 region has the DNA TGTGCCAGCAGCTTATCTGTTGGCAATCAGCCCCAGCATTTT. This sequence encodes CASSLSVGNQPQHF.

The gene calls are TRBV6-5 and TRBJ1-1; tentative D call: TRBD1 (5 bases). Trimming cost V 2 bases and J 3 bases, with 10 bases left between them. The CDR3 sequence is 14 residues long. Germline assignment: CDR1 MNHEY and CDR2 SVGAGI. CDR3 DNA: TGTGCCAGCAGTTACATCGGGACCTACACTGAAGCTTTCTTT. Its protein product is CASSYIGTYTEAFF.

This clone was counted a few times. J is TRBJ2-7 and V is TRBV2; perhaps D is TRBD1 or TRBD2 (5 bases each). V lost 6 bases to trimming and J lost 9 bases, with 21 bases between them. The CDR3 consists of 14 residues. The germline V gene encodes CDR1 SNHLY and CDR2 FYNNEI. CDR3 in DNA: TGTGCCAGCAGCACCGGGACGGCCGTTAACGGGCAGTACTTC. It translates to CASSTGTAVNGQYF.

This chain uses TRBV19 with TRBJ1-1; no reliable D call. The CDR3 contains 11 residues. Germline loops: CDR1 LNHDA, CDR2 SQIVND (reference sequence). V lost 3 bases and J 9 bases, leaving 8 bases between the germline ends. CDR3: CASSIGIQAFF. CDR3 coding DNA: TGTGCCAGTAGTATCGGTATCCAAGCTTTCTTT.

The chain joins TRBV29-1 to TRBJ1-2; 8 bases line up with TRBD1. The length of the CDR3 is 13 residues. From germline, CDR1 is SQVTM and CDR2 ANQGSEA. The V gene end was trimmed by 7 bases and the J gene end by 6 bases; junction bases not matched to a gene: 10. CDR3 sequence: CSGSRGLPNGYTF. For the CDR3, the DNA is TGCAGCGGCTCCAGGGGGCTTCCAAATGGCTACACCTTC.

This clone appeared a single time. The rearrangement links TRBV4-1 to TRBJ1-3; no clear D gene. V was trimmed by 5 bases and J by 2 bases, leaving 13 bases between them. The CDR3 runs 15 residues. Germline V gene sequence: CDR1 MGHRA, CDR2 YSYEKL. The CDR3 loop is CASSSERNPGNTIYF. For the CDR3, the DNA is TGCGCCAGCAGCTCGGAGAGGAACCCTGGAAACACCATATATTTT.